These 28 T cell receptor beta chains share one sample of origin, sequenced in a study of blood T cells in healthy people across ages. Using a J-beta primer mix together with a sample-barcoded 5' primer, a second PCR was run for roughly 7 to 11 cycles. Each CDR3 protein gets one entry after TCRdb re-called the 5' RACE reads with MiXCR. The sample records 1.8 million or so distinct CDR3 sequences, around 42% being singletons. Material: blood. The receptors shown here come from a human donor in good health.

This clonotype showed up just a few times. The chain employs TRBV29-1 and TRBJ2-7, with unresolved D. Germline CDR1 SQVTM, CDR2 ANQGSEA. The CDR3 loop spans 13 amino acids. CDR3 DNA sequence: TGCAGTGGTGGGTCTCCGAACTCCTACGAGCAGTACTTC. Translating gives CSGGSPNSYEQYF.

The rearrangement links TRBV7-9 to TRBJ2-1, with 8 bases matching TRBD1. This CDR3 spans 14 amino acids. J gave up 8 bases and V 4 bases, and 7 bases lay outside the gene matches. Germline loops: CDR1 SEHNR, CDR2 FQNEAQ (reference sequence). Here the CDR3 DNA reads TGTGCCAGCAGCTGGAGGACAGGGACGGATGAGCAGTTCTTC. As protein: CASSWRTGTDEQFF.

The CDR3 nucleotides read TGTGCCAGCAAATTCGGTGGGGAGGTTACGAACACTGAAGCTTTCTTT. Translating it yields CASKFGGEVTNTEAFF. The chain is built from TRBV3-1 and TRBJ1-1; D is undetermined. CDR1 LGHDT and CDR2 YNNKEL come from the germline V gene (reference sequence). The CDR3 totals 16 residues. The germline V and J ends were trimmed by 7 bases and 1 base, with 19 bases remaining between them.

CDR3 bases: TGTGCCAGCAATACGATCCCTACGGACGAGCAGTACTTC. This encodes CASNTIPTDEQYF. The V and J genes are TRBV9 and TRBJ2-7; no clear D. CDR3 length: 13 amino acids. The germline gives CDR1 SGDLS, CDR2 YYNGEE. V gave up 6 bases and J gave up 5 bases, with 15 bases separating them.

This clonotype has just a few counts. The chain employs TRBV6-1 and TRBJ1-2; D not resolved. The CDR3 spans 13 residues. Germline CDR1 MNHNS, CDR2 SASEGT. The V and J ends lost 2 bases and 4 bases respectively, with 8 bases between them. The CDR3 nucleotides read TGTGCCAGCAGTGAAAGAATTGTCTATGGCTACACCTTC. It specifies CASSERIVYGYTF.

The chain joins TRBV6-2 or TRBV6-3 to TRBJ1-2; 7 bases align to TRBD1. CDR3 length: 10 amino acids. Germline V gives CDR1 MNHEY, CDR2 SVGEGT. The V segment lost 8 bases and the J segment 8 bases; nucleotides outside the gene matches: 2. The chain's CDR3 is CASGGGGYTF. CDR3 bases: TGTGCCAGCGGAGGGGGCGGCTACACCTTC.

This clonotype appeared a few times. This chain links TRBV27 with TRBJ2-1; 7 nucleotides match TRBD2. The J segment lost 3 bases and the V segment lost 4 bases, leaving 9 bases of the junction unmatched. The germline V gene encodes CDR1 MNHEY and CDR2 SMNVEV (reference sequence). CDR3 size: 16 residues. CDR3 residues: CASSSYLGGGYNEQFF. CDR3 nucleotide sequence: TGTGCCAGCAGTTCCTACCTTGGCGGGGGCTACAATGAGCAGTTCTTC.

A few counts support this clonotype. This sequence joins TRBV11-1 and TRBJ1-1; the D gene is possibly TRBD1 (5 bases). The CDR3 has 12 residues. The germline CDR1 and CDR2 sequences are SGHAT and FQDESV (reference sequence). Trimming cost V 8 bases and J 8 bases, with 15 bases left between them. The DNA for the CDR3 is TGTGCCAGCTCCCTCGGGGGGGAGGAAGCTTTCTTT. The encoded protein is CASSLGGEEAFF.

The chain combines TRBV3-1 with TRBJ2-1; 9 bases map to TRBD2. The V segment lost 5 bases and the J segment 8 bases; nucleotides outside the gene matches: 7. Per germline, CDR1 LGHDT and CDR2 YNNKEL (reference sequence). The CDR3 covers 14 residues. CDR3 sequence (DNA): TGTGCCAGCAGCACGACTAGCGGAGGCTATGAGCAGTTCTTC. This codes for CASSTTSGGYEQFF.

J is TRBJ2-1 and V is TRBV7-9; possibly TRBD1 or TRBD2 for D (6 bases each). CDR1 and CDR2 (germline): SEHNR, FQNEAQ (reference sequence). Trimming stripped 1 base from V and 2 bases from J, with 12 bases between. The CDR3 has 16 residues. The CDR3 DNA reads as TGTGCCAGCAGCTTAGGGGGGGCCGGACCCTACAATGAGCAGTTCTTC. Residues: CASSLGGAGPYNEQFF.

The chain carries TRBV10-3 and TRBJ2-1, with 10 positions matching TRBD1. This CDR3 is 14 amino acids long. V shed 8 bases, J shed 8 bases, and the junction held 9 bases outside the gene matches. The V gene's germline CDR1 is ENHRY and CDR2 SYGVKD. The CDR3 spells CAIGVGTGVDEQFF. The CDR3, as DNA: TGTGCCATCGGTGTCGGGACAGGGGTCGATGAGCAGTTCTTC.

The rearrangement links TRBV7-9 to TRBJ2-7; 13 bases fit TRBD2. Germline V gene lookup returns CDR1 SEHNR and CDR2 FQNEAQ (reference sequence). This CDR3 region has 17 residues. J was trimmed by 6 bases and V by 1 base; bases with no gene match: 9. CDR3 DNA sequence: TGTGCCAGCAGCTTAGGGACTAGCGGGGGCAAAGCGGCCGAGCAGTACTTC. Translated: CASSLGTSGGKAAEQYF.

This clonotype was picked up a small number of times. V is TRBV6-5 and J is TRBJ2-1; 8 bases map to TRBD1. V lost 6 bases to trimming and J lost 9 bases; unmatched junction nucleotides: 4. Germline-derived CDR1 and CDR2 are MNHEY and SVGAGI. CDR3 length: 12 residues. CDR3 DNA sequence: TGTGCCAGCAGGTCAGACAGGGGTGAGCAGTTCTTC. It translates to CASRSDRGEQFF.

The chain carries TRBV6-5 and TRBJ2-3, with D maybe TRBD1 (6 bases). The CDR3 is made up of 15 amino acids. The V gene lost 4 bases and the J gene lost 2 bases, with 13 bases spanning the gap. Germline values: CDR1 MNHEY, CDR2 SVGAGI. CDR3: CASSLQQGITDTQYF. Here the CDR3 DNA reads TGTGCCAGCAGTTTACAACAGGGTATCACAGATACGCAGTATTTT.

The rearrangement links TRBV10-3 to TRBJ2-4; TRBD2 matches at 7 bases. The CDR3 loop spans 14 amino acids. J lost 13 bases, V lost 0 bases, and 9 bases had no gene match. Germline CDR1 is ENHRY and CDR2 is SYGVKD. The CDR3 nucleotides are TGTGCCATCAGTGAGTCGGCAGGTGCGGGGGAGCAGTACTTC. Amino acids: CAISESAGAGEQYF.

At least ten counts were recorded for this clonotype. The rearrangement joins TRBV7-3 to TRBJ2-5; 10 bases map to TRBD2. Germline loops: CDR1 SGHTA, CDR2 FQGTGA. The CDR3 consists of 15 residues. V trimming: 2 bases; J trimming: 5 bases; junction bases outside the gene matches: 5. In nucleotides, the CDR3 is TGTGCCAGCAGCTTATCAAGCGGGGGGGCGGAGACCCAGTACTTC. Protein sequence: CASSLSSGGAETQYF.

The J gene is TRBJ1-2, the V gene TRBV6-6, with D perhaps matching TRBD1 (6 bases). The germline V gene encodes CDR1 MNHNY and CDR2 SVGAGI (reference sequence). The CDR3 length is 10 residues. V was cut by 10 bases and J by 8 bases, with 11 bases left in between. This CDR3 reads CATSGDGYTF. Written as DNA, the CDR3 is TGTGCCACTTCAGGGGACGGCTACACCTTC.

The chain joins TRBV6-5 to TRBJ1-5; 8 bases are shared with TRBD1. Trimming took 5 bases from V and 7 from J; bases not matched to a gene: 7. CDR3 length equals 14 residues. Germline V gene data show CDR1 as MNHEY and CDR2 as SVGAGI. The CDR3 DNA reads as TGTGCCAGCAGTACACGGACAGGGAACCAGCCCCAGCATTTT. It is translated as CASSTRTGNQPQHF.

The chain employs TRBV25-1 and TRBJ2-5; possible D gene TRBD2, 6 bases. The V and J ends lost 3 bases and 4 bases respectively, with 15 bases between them. From germline, CDR1 is MGHDK and CDR2 SYGVNS. The CDR3 is 15 residues long. This CDR3 is CASSDPILAVETQYF. The CDR3 region has the DNA TGTGCCAGCAGTGACCCGATACTAGCAGTAGAGACCCAGTACTTC.

Ten or more counts support this clonotype. The V call is TRBV4-2, the J call TRBJ2-1, with a weak D call TRBD2 (6 bases). Between the trimmed V and J ends, which lost 4 bases and 6 bases, there was a span of 16 bases. Germline CDR1 is LGHNA and CDR2 is YNFKEQ. This CDR3 spans 15 amino acids. The CDR3 loop reads CASSPRDSETNEQFF. The CDR3 DNA follows: TGTGCCAGCAGCCCCCGGGACTCTGAGACCAATGAGCAGTTCTTC.

This clonotype appeared a few times. The chain has TRBV4-2 and TRBJ2-1; TRBD2 agrees at 9 bases. The germline gives CDR1 LGHNA, CDR2 YNFKEQ. V dropped 0 bases and J dropped 8; count of bases not matched to a gene: 11. CDR3 length: 17 residues. The DNA for the CDR3 is TGTGCCAGCAGCCAAGAAGAGCGGGGGGAATTATTCGATGAGCAGTTCTTC. Encoded protein: CASSQEERGELFDEQFF.

This rearrangement joins TRBV5-1 to TRBJ1-2, with 7 bases matching TRBD1. The germline V gene encodes CDR1 SGHRS and CDR2 YFSETQ. The junction had 9 bases not matched to a gene; V was cut back by 4 bases and J by 6 bases. The CDR3 runs to 14 residues. The CDR3 spells CASSEGTVGDGYTF. The DNA for the CDR3 is TGCGCCAGCAGCGAGGGGACAGTTGGGGATGGCTACACCTTC.

This chain uses TRBV5-1 with TRBJ1-2; no firm D call. CDR3 length: 15 residues. The germline V gene has CDR1 SGHRS and CDR2 YFSETQ. V gave up 0 bases and J gave up 0 bases, with 9 bases separating them. CDR3: CASSLAGPTNYGYTF. The CDR3 coding sequence is TGCGCCAGCAGCTTGGCAGGACCCACTAACTATGGCTACACCTTC.

A remark on this clonotype: One junction end does not reproduce the germline sequence, and a read error may be involved. The chain employs TRBV7-8 and TRBJ2-6, with no clear D. The germline V gene has CDR1 SGHVS and CDR2 FQNEAQ. The CDR3 extends over 16 amino acids. The CDR3 is CASRPVFSSRANVLTF. The CDR3 nucleotides read TGTGCCAGCCGTCCGGTTTTCTCCTCTAGGGCCAACGTCCTGACTTTC.

Concerning this clonotype itself: Relative to the germline gene, one junction end is altered; a read error may explain this. The rearrangement links TRBV7-2 to TRBJ1-4, with 7 bases matching TRBD1. The CDR3 covers 17 residues. The germline CDR1 and CDR2 sequences are SGHTA and FQGNSA. DNA for the CDR3: TGTGCCAGCGGCTTAGAGGTGGGGACAGCGATTAATGAAAAACTGTTTTTT. Translation: CASGLEVGTAINEKLFF.

This clonotype was seen a few times. The chain is built from TRBV7-2 and TRBJ1-4; D remains unclear. Per germline, CDR1 SGHTA and CDR2 FQGNSA. CDR3 length: 12 residues. Trimming removed 6 bases from V and 7 bases from J, with 9 bases in between. The CDR3: CASSVGPEKLFF. CDR3 in DNA: TGTGCCAGCAGTGTTGGGCCTGAAAAACTGTTTTTT.

The chain is built from TRBV6-5 and TRBJ1-4; D might be TRBD1 (5 bases). The V gene lost 0 bases and the J gene lost 5 bases, with 13 bases spanning the gap. CDR1 is MNHEY and CDR2 is SVGAGI in the germline V gene. CDR3 length: 16 residues. Here the CDR3 DNA reads TGTGCCAGCAGTTACTCAGTGGGGGAATTAAATGAAAAACTGTTTTTT. This encodes CASSYSVGELNEKLFF.

This clonotype was counted only a few times. The rearrangement joins TRBV12-3 or TRBV12-4 to TRBJ1-4; maybe TRBD1 (5 bases). The V gene lost 2 bases and the J gene lost 7 bases, with 11 bases spanning the gap. This CDR3 region has 14 residues. The DNA for the CDR3 is TGTGCCAGCAGTTTAATTCAGGGTGGTGAAAAACTGTTTTTT. This sequence encodes CASSLIQGGEKLFF.